This passage covers 17 T cell receptor beta chains from one sample sequenced in a study of blood T cell repertoires in COVID-19. The repertoire was sequenced with immunoSEQ multiplex PCR; TCRdb's copy has only in-frame clones and lacks some. The profile shows roughly 150,000 clones, around 83% of them singletons. Material: peripheral blood. Receptor source: a woman between 45 and 65 years old with acute or convalescent COVID-19.

The chain is built from TRBV5-6 and TRBJ2-7; weak D call: TRBD2 (5 bases). V was shortened by 4 bases and J by 4 bases, with 12 bases between the two germline ends. CDR3 size: 13 residues. Germline V gene sequence: CDR1 SGHDT, CDR2 YYEEEE. The CDR3 nucleotides are TGTGCCAGCAGCCGCGGGCCATTTTACGAGCAGTACTTC. Its translation is CASSRGPFYEQYF.

The chain links TRBV5-1 to TRBJ1-1, with D maybe TRBD1 (5 bases). Germline V gene sequence: CDR1 SGHRS, CDR2 YFSETQ. This CDR3 is 15 amino acids long. V was pared by 3 bases and J by 1 base, with 13 bases between. The CDR3 protein is CASSSPGLRNTEAFF. CDR3 in DNA: TGCGCCAGCAGCTCCCCGGGACTTCGGAACACTGAAGCTTTCTTT.

The chain carries TRBV18 and TRBJ2-7; 7 positions match TRBD1. The ends lost 6 bases at V and 7 bases at J; junction bases unmatched: 9. The CDR3 totals 13 residues. Germline V lookup: CDR1 KGHSH, CDR2 LQKENI. CDR3 DNA sequence: TGTGCCAGCTCGCAATTCGACAGGGCTGAGCAGTACTTC. Protein: CASSQFDRAEQYF.

The rearrangement joins TRBV9 to TRBJ1-2; 9 positions agree with TRBD1. Germline V gene data show CDR1 as SGDLS and CDR2 as YYNGEE. There are 14 residues in the CDR3. V lost 4 bases to trimming and J lost 5 bases; unmatched junction nucleotides: 6. CDR3 nucleotide sequence: TGTGCCAGCAGCTCTCCGGGACAGGGTTATGGCTACACCTTC. Encoded protein: CASSSPGQGYGYTF.

This chain joins TRBV5-1 and TRBJ2-1; 7 nucleotides align to TRBD1. The junction had 8 bases not matched to a gene; V was cut back by 2 bases and J by 9 bases. The V gene's germline CDR1 is SGHRS and CDR2 YFSETQ. The CDR3 spans 14 residues. This CDR3 reads CASSFQGVVSEQFF. For the CDR3, the DNA is TGCGCCAGCAGCTTTCAGGGGGTGGTAAGTGAGCAGTTCTTC. The full variable domain, in which reference TRBV5-1 and TRBJ2-1 provide the parts outside the CDR3, is KAGVTQTPRYLIKTRGQQVTLSCSPISGHRSVSWYQQTPGQGLQFLFEYFSETQRNKGNFPGRFSGRQFSNSRSEMNVSTLELGDSALYLCASSFQGVVSEQFFGPGTRLTVL.

This clone was seen a single time. The DNA of the CDR3 is TGTGCCAGGGCGGGCCGCTCGAACACTGAAGCTTTCTTT. This translates into CARAGRSNTEAFF. The J gene is TRBJ1-1, the V gene TRBV2; D is uncertain. CDR3 size: 13 residues. The germline gives CDR1 SNHLY, CDR2 FYNNEI. V lost 9 bases to trimming and J lost 1 base, with 12 bases between them.

The chain is built from TRBV5-1 and TRBJ2-7; 7 bases fit TRBD1. CDR3 size: 13 residues. The V gene end was trimmed by 6 bases and the J gene end by 2 bases; junction bases not matched to a gene: 5. Germline lookup yields CDR1 SGHRS and CDR2 YFSETQ. DNA for the CDR3: TGCGCCAGCAACATGGACAGGACCTACGAGCAGTACTTC. It translates to CASNMDRTYEQYF. Supplemented by reference TRBV5-1 and TRBJ2-7, the full variable domain reads KAGVTQTPRYLIKTRGQQVTLSCSPISGHRSVSWYQQTPGQGLQFLFEYFSETQRNKGNFPGRFSGRQFSNSRSEMNVSTLELGDSALYLCASNMDRTYEQYFGPGTRLTVT.

This CDR3 is CASSVGGNTEAFF. DNA of the CDR3: TGTGCCAGCAGTGTGGGGGGAAACACTGAAGCTTTCTTT. The gene calls are TRBV12-3 or TRBV12-4 and TRBJ1-1, with a tentative D call TRBD1 (5 bases). The CDR3 covers 13 residues. Trimming took 5 bases from V and 2 from J, leaving 9 bases between them.

The chain carries TRBV5-1 and TRBJ1-2; D gene unclear. CDR1 is SGHRS and CDR2 is YFSETQ in the germline V gene. V lost 6 bases and J 5 bases, leaving 17 bases between the germline ends. The CDR3 sequence is 14 residues long. CDR3 sequence reads: CASMFSAASYGYTF. The CDR3 coding sequence is TGCGCCAGCATGTTCTCCGCCGCTAGTTATGGCTACACCTTC.

This clone appeared once. J is TRBJ1-1 and V is TRBV7-9; 9 positions agree with TRBD1. Germline V lookup: CDR1 SEHNR, CDR2 FQNEAQ (reference sequence). The ends lost 1 base at V and 1 base at J; junction bases unmatched: 7. The CDR3 loop spans 17 amino acids. In nucleotides, the CDR3 is TGTGCCAGCAGCTTAGGGGGACAGGGTTCTAAGAACACTGAAGCTTTCTTT. Residues: CASSLGGQGSKNTEAFF.

V and J are TRBV7-2 and TRBJ2-5, with TRBD2 matching over 10 bases. J gave up 3 bases and V 3 bases, and 1 base lay outside the gene matches. The germline CDR1 and CDR2 sequences are SGHTA and FQGNSA. The CDR3 covers 14 residues. The CDR3 region is CASSFSGGKETQYF. The CDR3 region has the DNA TGTGCCAGCAGCTTTAGCGGGGGGAAAGAGACCCAGTACTTC. Full variable domain (outside the CDR3, taken from reference TRBV7-2 and TRBJ2-5): GAGVSQSPSNKVTEKGKDVELRCDPISGHTALYWYRQSLGQGLEFLIYFQGNSAPDKSGLPSDRFSAERTGGSVSTLTIQRTQQEDSAVYLCASSFSGGKETQYFGPGTRLLVL.

V is TRBV5-4 and J is TRBJ1-4, with TRBD1 identical over 8 bases. CDR3 length: 14 residues. Germline assignment: CDR1 SGHNT and CDR2 YYREEE (reference sequence). With V trimmed by 4 bases and J by 4 bases, 3 bases remained unmatched. CDR3 in amino acids: CASSQDRGNEKLFF. In DNA form, the CDR3 reads TGTGCCAGCAGCCAAGACAGGGGTAATGAAAAACTGTTTTTT.

J is TRBJ2-5 and V is TRBV4-1; 9 nucleotides match TRBD1. The CDR3 is made up of 15 amino acids. V was clipped by 9 bases and J by 4 bases; unmatched bases: 12. Per the germline V gene, CDR1 is MGHRA and CDR2 is YSYEKL. The CDR3 here is CASQTGGFVGETQYF. The CDR3 DNA follows: TGCGCCAGTCAGACAGGGGGGTTCGTCGGAGAGACCCAGTACTTC.

The chain employs TRBV18 and TRBJ2-3; 13 bases line up with TRBD2. The CDR3 totals 18 residues. Germline CDR1 reads KGHSH; CDR2 reads LQKENI. V was clipped by 6 bases and J by 4 bases; unmatched bases: 13. DNA for the CDR3: TGTGCCAGCTCCCCCTATTCCGGGACTAGCGGGATTTCAGATACGCAGTATTTT. Translating gives CASSPYSGTSGISDTQYF.

The chain couples TRBV3-1 (or the pseudogene TRBV3-2) to TRBJ2-3; 8 bases match TRBD2. V lost 5 bases, J lost 2 bases, and 18 bases stayed unmatched. The CDR3 spans 19 residues. The germline V gene encodes CDR1 LGHDT and CDR2 YNNKEL (reference sequence). CDR3 sequence (DNA): TGTGCCAGCAGCGTAGCGGGGAATAAGCCTCGCGTTTACACAGATACGCAGTATTTT. This encodes CASSVAGNKPRVYTDTQYF.

This clone was observed a handful of times. The V call is TRBV12-3 or TRBV12-4, the J call TRBJ1-1, with a tentative D call TRBD1 (5 bases). V lost 3 bases, J lost 4 bases, and 9 bases lay in between. This CDR3 contains 13 residues. CDR3 residues: CASSLGGTTEAFF. The CDR3 region has the DNA TGTGCCAGCAGTTTGGGGGGGACCACTGAAGCTTTCTTT.

The chain joins TRBV25-1 to TRBJ1-2; unclear D gene. V gave up 6 bases and J gave up 4 bases, with 9 bases separating them. Germline V gives CDR1 MGHDK, CDR2 SYGVNS. This CDR3 is 12 amino acids long. The CDR3 loop is CASRDTVYGYTF. DNA for the CDR3: TGTGCCAGCAGAGACACAGTCTATGGCTACACCTTC.